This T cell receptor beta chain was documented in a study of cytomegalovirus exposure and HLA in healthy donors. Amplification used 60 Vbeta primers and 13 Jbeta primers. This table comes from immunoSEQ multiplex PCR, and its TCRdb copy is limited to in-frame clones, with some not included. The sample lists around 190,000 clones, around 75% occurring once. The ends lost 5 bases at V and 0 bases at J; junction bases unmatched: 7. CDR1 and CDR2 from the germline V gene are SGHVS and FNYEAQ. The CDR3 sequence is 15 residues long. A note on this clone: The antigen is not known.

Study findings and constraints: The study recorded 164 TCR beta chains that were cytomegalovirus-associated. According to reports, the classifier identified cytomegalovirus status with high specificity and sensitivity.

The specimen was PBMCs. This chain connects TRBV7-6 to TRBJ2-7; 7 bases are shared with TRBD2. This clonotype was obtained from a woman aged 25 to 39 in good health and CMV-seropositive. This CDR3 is CASSVSGDSSYEQYF. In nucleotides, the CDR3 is TGTGCCAGCAGCGTCAGCGGGGATAGCTCCTACGAGCAGTACTTC.